This T cell receptor (beta chain) was observed in a study of blood T cell repertoires in COVID-19. Study-level information: Acute and convalescent COVID-19 specimens originated in the United States, Italy and Spain. Sample material is recorded as cDNA or gDNA derived from T cells, B-cell-depleted T cells, or PBMCs.

CDR1 and CDR2 (germline): LGHNA, YNFKEQ. The CDR3 covers 17 residues. Trimming took 1 base from V and 7 from J; bases not matched to a gene: 9. In the source study's methods: Cell counts per sample came from amplifying reference gene primers. This table comes from immunoSEQ multiplex PCR, and its TCRdb copy is limited to in-frame clones, with some not included. That table supplies the V and J calls and clone size; D and trimming were determined from the DNA. Here the sample spans 80,000 or so clones, approximately 80% being singletons. The sample consisted of peripheral blood. The sequence derives from a man at least 80 years old with acute or convalescent COVID-19. The rearrangement joins TRBV4-2 to TRBJ2-2, with 10 nucleotides matching TRBD1. DNA for the CDR3: TGTGCCAGCAGCCAAGTGAATCCGGGACAGGGGCACGGGGAGCTGTTTTTT. This sequence encodes CASSQVNPGQGHGELFF.